The 4 T cell receptor beta chains below were found in one sample sequenced in a study. TCRdb reprocessed the 5' RACE reads with MiXCR, giving one entry per CDR3 protein. The data show roughly 50,000 distinct CDR3 sequences, more than 20% seen once. Specimen: tumor-infiltrating naive CD4+ T cells sorted from the breast tumor. Subset meaning: naive CD4+ T cells, CD4+CD45RA+CD25-. The origin of the receptors is a female donor with breast cancer.

In this sample, this clonotype turned up many times. The chain carries TRBV7-2 and TRBJ2-5, with TRBD2 as a possible D gene (6 bases). The CDR3 loop spans 15 amino acids. V lost 5 bases and J lost 0, with 13 bases in between. From germline, CDR1 is SGHTA and CDR2 FQGNSA. The CDR3: CASSPSGPYQETQYF. CDR3 nucleotides: TGTGCCAGCAGCCCAAGCGGGCCATACCAAGAGACCCAGTACTTC.

In this sample, this clonotype turned up many times. The chain uses TRBV7-6 and TRBJ1-1; D might be TRBD1 (6 bases). Germline CDR1 is SGHVS and CDR2 is FNYEAQ. The CDR3 has 14 amino acids. V was pared by 5 bases and J by 3 bases, with 13 bases between. The CDR3 DNA reads TGTGCCAGCAGCCCTCGGACAGAATACACTGAAGCTTTCTTT. This codes for CASSPRTEYTEAFF. The variable domain in full, completed from reference TRBV7-6 and TRBJ1-1, reads GAGVSQSPRYKVTKRGQDVALRCDPISGHVSLYWYRQALGQGPEFLTYFNYEAQQDKSGLPNDRFSAERPEGSISTLTIQRTEQRDSAMYRCASSPRTEYTEAFFGQGTRLTVV.

The chain couples TRBV5-1 to TRBJ1-5; D unresolved. Trimming removed 4 bases at V and 3 bases at J, with 8 bases between. Germline V gives CDR1 SGHRS, CDR2 YFSETQ. The CDR3 has 13 residues. In DNA form, the CDR3 reads TGCGCCAGCAGCAGGACTGCCAATCAGCCCCAGCATTTT. It is translated as CASSRTANQPQHF.

This clonotype was seen a single time. This sequence joins TRBV6-2 or TRBV6-3 and TRBJ1-1, with D possibly matching TRBD1 (6 bases). V gave up 6 bases and J gave up 4 bases, with 15 bases separating them. This CDR3 contains 14 residues. Germline V gives CDR1 MNHEY, CDR2 SVGEGT. CDR3: CASRSDRFRTEAFF. The CDR3 nucleotides are TGTGCCAGCAGGTCCGACAGGTTTCGCACTGAAGCTTTCTTT.